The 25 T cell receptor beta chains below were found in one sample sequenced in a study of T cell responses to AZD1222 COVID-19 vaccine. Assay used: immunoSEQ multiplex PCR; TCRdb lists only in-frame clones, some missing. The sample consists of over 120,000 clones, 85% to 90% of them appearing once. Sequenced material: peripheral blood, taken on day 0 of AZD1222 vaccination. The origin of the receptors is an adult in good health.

CDR3 residues: CASSQESLGGYTF. As DNA, the CDR3 is TGTGCCAGCAGCCAAGAAAGCCTTGGCGGCTACACCTTC. The chain joins TRBV3-1 (or the pseudogene TRBV3-2) to TRBJ1-2; D is undetermined. Germline values: CDR1 LGHDT, CDR2 YNNKEL (reference sequence). The CDR3 is 13 amino acids. V was pared by 0 bases and J by 8 bases, with 10 bases between.

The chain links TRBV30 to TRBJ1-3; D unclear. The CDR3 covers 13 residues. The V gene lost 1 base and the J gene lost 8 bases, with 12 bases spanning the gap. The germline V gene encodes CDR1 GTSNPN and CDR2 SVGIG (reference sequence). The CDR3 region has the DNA TGTGCCTGGAGTGACCATCCGGCAGACACCATATATTTT. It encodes CAWSDHPADTIYF.

Here the CDR3 DNA reads TGTGCCAGCAGCCCACAGGGAAGAGCTTTCTTT. It specifies CASSPQGRAFF. The gene calls are TRBV9 and TRBJ1-1, with a tentative D call TRBD1 (6 bases). The CDR3 contains 11 residues. Germline V gives CDR1 SGDLS, CDR2 YYNGEE. V was cut by 4 bases and J by 10 bases, with 11 bases left in between.

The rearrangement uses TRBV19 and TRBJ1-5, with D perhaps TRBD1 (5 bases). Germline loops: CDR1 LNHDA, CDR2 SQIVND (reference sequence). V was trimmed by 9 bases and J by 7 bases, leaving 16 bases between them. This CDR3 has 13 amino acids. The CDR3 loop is CASSLVGGQPQHF. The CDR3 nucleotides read TGTGCCAGCTCCCTTGTGGGGGGGCAGCCCCAGCATTTT.

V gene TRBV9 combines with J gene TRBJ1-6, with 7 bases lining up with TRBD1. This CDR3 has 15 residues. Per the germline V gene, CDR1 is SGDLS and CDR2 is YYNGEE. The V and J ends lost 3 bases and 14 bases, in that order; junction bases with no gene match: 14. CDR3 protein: CASSAGTEIRVALHF. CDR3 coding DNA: TGTGCCAGCAGCGCCGGGACAGAAATCCGTGTGGCCCTCCACTTT.

This CDR3 is CASSPQGYTEAFF. In nucleotides, the CDR3 is TGTGCCAGCAGCCCGCAGGGATACACTGAAGCTTTCTTT. The chain employs TRBV7-2 and TRBJ1-1, with D maybe TRBD1 (5 bases). V was pared by 5 bases and J by 3 bases, with 10 bases between. This CDR3 spans 13 amino acids. Germline CDR1 SGHTA, CDR2 FQGNSA. Filled out from reference TRBV7-2 and TRBJ1-1, the complete variable domain reads GAGVSQSPSNKVTEKGKDVELRCDPISGHTALYWYRQSLGQGLEFLIYFQGNSAPDKSGLPSDRFSAERTGGSVSTLTIQRTQQEDSAVYLCASSPQGYTEAFFGQGTRLTVV.

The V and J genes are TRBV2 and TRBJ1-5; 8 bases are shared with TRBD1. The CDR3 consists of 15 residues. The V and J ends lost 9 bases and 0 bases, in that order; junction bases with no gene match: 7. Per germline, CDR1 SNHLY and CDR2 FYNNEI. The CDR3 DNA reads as TGTGCCAGTACAGGGGGATGGAATAGCAATCAGCCCCAGCATTTT. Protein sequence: CASTGGWNSNQPQHF.

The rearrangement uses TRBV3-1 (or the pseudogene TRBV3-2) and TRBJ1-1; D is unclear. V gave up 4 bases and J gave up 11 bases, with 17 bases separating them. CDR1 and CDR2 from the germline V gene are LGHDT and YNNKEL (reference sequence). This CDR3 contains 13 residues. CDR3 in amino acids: CASSPKHRGGAFF. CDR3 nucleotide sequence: TGTGCCAGCAGCCCAAAACACAGAGGTGGGGCTTTCTTT.

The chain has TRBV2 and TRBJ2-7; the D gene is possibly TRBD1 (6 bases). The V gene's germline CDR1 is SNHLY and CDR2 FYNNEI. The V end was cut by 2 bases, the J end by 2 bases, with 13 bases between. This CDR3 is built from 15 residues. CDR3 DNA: TGTGCCAGCAGTGAAAGGGGACACCCCGCCTACGAGCAGTACTTC. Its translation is CASSERGHPAYEQYF. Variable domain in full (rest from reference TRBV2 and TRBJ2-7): EPEVTQTPSHQVTQMGQEVILRCVPISNHLYFYWYRQILGQKVEFLVSFYNNEISEKSEIFDDQFSVERPDGSNFTLKIRSTKLEDSAMYFCASSERGHPAYEQYFGPGTRLTVT.

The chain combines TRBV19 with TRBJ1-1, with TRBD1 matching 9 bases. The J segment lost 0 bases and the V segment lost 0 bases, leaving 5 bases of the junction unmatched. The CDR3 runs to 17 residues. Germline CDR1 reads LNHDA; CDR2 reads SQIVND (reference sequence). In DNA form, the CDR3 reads TGTGCCAGTAGTATAGAAAGGGACAGGGAACTGAACACTGAAGCTTTCTTT. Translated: CASSIERDRELNTEAFF. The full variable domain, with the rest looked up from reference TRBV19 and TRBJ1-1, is DGGITQSPKYLFRKEGQNVTLSCEQNLNHDAMYWYRQDPGQGLRLIYYSQIVNDFQKGDIAEGYSVSREKKESFPLTVTSAQKNPTAFYLCASSIERDRELNTEAFFGQGTRLTVV.

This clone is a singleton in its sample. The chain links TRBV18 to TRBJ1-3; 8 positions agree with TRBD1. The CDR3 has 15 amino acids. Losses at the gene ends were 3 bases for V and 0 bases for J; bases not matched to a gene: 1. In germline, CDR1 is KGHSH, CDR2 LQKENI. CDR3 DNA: TGTGCCAGCTCACCTACAGGGGGCTCTGGAAACACCATATATTTT. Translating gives CASSPTGGSGNTIYF.

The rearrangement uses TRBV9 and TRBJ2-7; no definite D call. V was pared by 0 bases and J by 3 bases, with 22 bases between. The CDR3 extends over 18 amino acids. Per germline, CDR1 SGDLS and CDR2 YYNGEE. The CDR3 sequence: CASSVEVPFVTDDYEQYF. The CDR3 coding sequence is TGTGCCAGCAGCGTAGAGGTCCCATTCGTGACCGACGACTACGAGCAGTACTTC.

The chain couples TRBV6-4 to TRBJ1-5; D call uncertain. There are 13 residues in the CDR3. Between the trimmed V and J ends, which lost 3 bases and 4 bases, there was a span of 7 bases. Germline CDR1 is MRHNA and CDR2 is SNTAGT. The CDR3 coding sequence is TGTGCCAGCAGTGAGTCTCGAAATCAGCCCCAGCATTTT. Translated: CASSESRNQPQHF.

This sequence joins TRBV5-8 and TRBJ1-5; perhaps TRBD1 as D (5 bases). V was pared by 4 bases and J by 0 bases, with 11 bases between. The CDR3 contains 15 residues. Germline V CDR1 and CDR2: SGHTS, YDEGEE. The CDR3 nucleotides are TGTGCCAGCAGCCATGGGACCGGTAGCAATCAGCCCCAGCATTTT. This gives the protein CASSHGTGSNQPQHF.

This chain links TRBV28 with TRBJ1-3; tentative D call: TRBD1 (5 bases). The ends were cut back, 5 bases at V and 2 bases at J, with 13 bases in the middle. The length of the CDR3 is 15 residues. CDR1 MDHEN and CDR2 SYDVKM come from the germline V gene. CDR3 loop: CASSPGPATGNTIYF. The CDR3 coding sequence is TGTGCCAGCAGTCCGGGACCCGCTACTGGAAACACCATATATTTT.

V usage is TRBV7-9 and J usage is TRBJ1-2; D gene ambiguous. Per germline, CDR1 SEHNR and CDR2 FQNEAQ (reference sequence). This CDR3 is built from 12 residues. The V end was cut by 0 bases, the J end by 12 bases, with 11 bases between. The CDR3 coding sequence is TGTGCCAGCAGCTTAGCGCTGCATGACCACACCTTC. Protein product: CASSLALHDHTF.

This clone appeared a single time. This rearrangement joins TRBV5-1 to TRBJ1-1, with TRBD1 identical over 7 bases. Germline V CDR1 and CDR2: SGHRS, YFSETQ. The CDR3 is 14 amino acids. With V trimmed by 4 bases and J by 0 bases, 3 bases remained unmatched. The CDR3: CASSGDSLNTEAFF. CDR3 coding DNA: TGCGCCAGCAGCGGGGACAGCTTGAACACTGAAGCTTTCTTT.

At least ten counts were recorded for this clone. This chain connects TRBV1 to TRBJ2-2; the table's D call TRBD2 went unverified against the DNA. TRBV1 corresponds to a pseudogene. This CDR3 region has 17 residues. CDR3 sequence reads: CTSRIAGGYLSGGELFF. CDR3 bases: TGCACCAGCCGGATAGCGGGGGGATACCTAAGTGGCGGGGAGCTGTTTTTT.

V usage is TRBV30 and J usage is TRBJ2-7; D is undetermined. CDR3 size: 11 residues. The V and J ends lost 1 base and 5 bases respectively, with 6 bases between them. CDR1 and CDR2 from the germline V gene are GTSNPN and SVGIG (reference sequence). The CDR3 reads CAWSAPDEQYF. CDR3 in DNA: TGTGCCTGGAGTGCCCCGGACGAGCAGTACTTC.

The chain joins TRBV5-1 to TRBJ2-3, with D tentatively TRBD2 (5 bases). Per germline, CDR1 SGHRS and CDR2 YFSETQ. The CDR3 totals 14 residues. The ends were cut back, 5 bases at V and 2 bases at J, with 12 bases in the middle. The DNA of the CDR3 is TGCGCCAGCAGTAGACTAACACCCACAGATACGCAGTATTTT. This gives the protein CASSRLTPTDTQYF.

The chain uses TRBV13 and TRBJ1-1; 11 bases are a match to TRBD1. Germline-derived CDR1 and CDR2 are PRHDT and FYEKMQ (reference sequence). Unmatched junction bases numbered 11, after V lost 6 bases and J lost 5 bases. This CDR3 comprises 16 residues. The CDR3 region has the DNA TGTGCCAGCAGTCCAGGACAGGGGGCAATTTTAACTGAAGCTTTCTTT. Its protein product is CASSPGQGAILTEAFF.

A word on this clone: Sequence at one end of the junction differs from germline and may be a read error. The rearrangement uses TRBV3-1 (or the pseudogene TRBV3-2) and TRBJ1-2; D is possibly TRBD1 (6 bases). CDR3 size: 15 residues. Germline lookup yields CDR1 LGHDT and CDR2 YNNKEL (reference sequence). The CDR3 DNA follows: TGTGCCAGCAGCCAAGTAAGGACAGCAAACTTTGGCTACACCTTC. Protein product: CASSQVRTANFGYTF.

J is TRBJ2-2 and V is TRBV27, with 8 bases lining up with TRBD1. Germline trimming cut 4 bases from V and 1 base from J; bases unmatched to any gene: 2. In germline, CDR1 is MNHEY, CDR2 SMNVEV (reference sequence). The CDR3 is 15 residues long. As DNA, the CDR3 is TGTGCCAGCAGTTCCGGGACAGGGAACACCGGGGAGCTGTTTTTT. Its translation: CASSSGTGNTGELFF.

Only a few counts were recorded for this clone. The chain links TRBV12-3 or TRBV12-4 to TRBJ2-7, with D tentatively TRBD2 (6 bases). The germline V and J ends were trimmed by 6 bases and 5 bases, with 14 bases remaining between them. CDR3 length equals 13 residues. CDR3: CASSPWGRNEQYF. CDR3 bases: TGTGCCAGCAGCCCTTGGGGGAGGAACGAGCAGTACTTC.

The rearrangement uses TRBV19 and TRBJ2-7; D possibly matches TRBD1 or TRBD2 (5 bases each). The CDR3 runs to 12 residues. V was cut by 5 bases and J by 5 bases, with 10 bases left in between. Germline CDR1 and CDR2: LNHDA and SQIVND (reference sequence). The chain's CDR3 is CASSPMGDEQYF. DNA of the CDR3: TGTGCCAGTAGTCCGATGGGGGACGAGCAGTACTTC.